These T cell receptor beta chains were read from a single sample in a study of vaccination effects on CD4 cells after COVID-19. The antigens for these receptors are not known. Profiled with immunoSEQ multiplex PCR; TCRdb holds only in-frame clones, not every one. The repertoire holds tens of thousands of clones, with 74% as singletons. The sample consisted of CD4+ T cells from PBMCs cultured without peptide, taken after COVID-19 vaccination. These TCRs come from a human donor who received a COVID-19 vaccine. Both conserved end residues are part of each CDR3. A D gene is named only where the DNA matches it firmly. Expanded clones get a size class; other rows say once, few or many, or leave the size out.

once | TRBJ1-2 | - | TRBV16 | CASSLWTANYGYTF | TGTGCCAGCAGCCTTTGGACAGCTAACTATGGCTACACCTTC
few | TRBJ1-1 | - | TRBV7-9 | CASSSVGYTEAFF | TGTGCCAGCAGCTCGGTGGGGTACACTGAAGCTTTCTTT
- | TRBJ1-1 | - | TRBV6-1 | CASSEVWGGSTEAFF | TGTGCCAGCAGTGAAGTTTGGGGGGGGAGCACTGAAGCTTTCTTT
- | TRBJ1-2 | - | TRBV28 | CAAGGSYGYTF | TGTGCCGCGGGGGGCTCCTATGGCTACACCTTC
- | TRBJ2-3 | - | TRBV6-6 | CASSYQAEDTQYF | TGTGCCAGCAGTTACCAAGCGGAAGATACGCAGTATTTT
- | TRBJ1-1 | - | TRBV19 | CASSMDGAEAFF | TGTGCCAGTAGTATGGACGGAGCGGAAGCTTTCTTT
few | TRBJ2-2 | TRBD1 | TRBV9 | CASSSTGQLTGELFF | TGTGCCAGCAGCTCGACGGGACAGCTAACCGGGGAGCTGTTTTTT
- | TRBJ1-6 | TRBD1 | TRBV2 | CASSGPGQLSDNSPLHF | TGTGCCAGCAGTGGTCCGGGACAGCTGAGTGATAATTCACCCCTCCACTTT
- | TRBJ1-4 | TRBD1 | TRBV27 | CASSQQGASEKLFF | TGTGCCAGCAGTCAACAGGGGGCAAGTGAAAAACTGTTTTTT
- | TRBJ2-3 | - | TRBV5-1 | CASSLAGSFTDTQYF | TGCGCCAGCAGCTTGGCGGGATCCTTTACAGATACGCAGTATTTT
- | TRBJ1-2 | - | TRBV6-1 | CASSETVSGYTF | TGTGCCAGCAGTGAGACAGTCAGTGGCTACACCTTC
- | TRBJ2-5 | TRBD2 | TRBV9 | CASSVSSGGRETQYF | TGTGCCAGCAGCGTAAGTTCGGGGGGGCGAGAGACCCAGTACTTC
- | TRBJ2-7 | TRBD2 | TRBV4-1 | CASSQVGTSGLYEQYF | TGCGCCAGCAGCCAAGTTGGGACTAGCGGGCTCTACGAGCAGTACTTC
once | TRBJ1-4 | - | TRBV28 | CASSPGPWGEKLFF | TGTGCCAGCAGTCCGGGACCCTGGGGTGAAAAACTGTTTTTT
once | TRBJ2-1 | TRBD1 | TRBV6-5 | CASSYDLTGVEQFF | TGTGCCAGCAGTTACGATTTGACAGGGGTTGAGCAGTTCTTC
- | TRBJ1-1 | - | TRBV7-9 | CASSLGWNTEAFF | TGTGCCAGCAGCTTAGGGTGGAACACTGAAGCTTTCTTT
- | TRBJ2-7 | TRBD1 | TRBV2 | CASSEEKTGKQYF | TGTGCCAGCAGTGAAGAAAAGACAGGGAAGCAGTACTTC
- | TRBJ2-2 | TRBD1 | TRBV5-1 | CASRDSFTGELFF | TGCGCCAGTCGGGACAGTTTTACCGGGGAGCTGTTTTTT